This TCR beta chain was recovered during a study of sequential checkpoint blockade in melanoma. As for treatment: randomized to nivolumab then ipilimumab (arm A) or the reverse (arm B). None of the patients previously received DNA-damaging chemotherapy. This clone is labeled as medium-sized. CDR3 length: 15 residues. Germline V CDR1 and CDR2: SGHNT, YENEEA. The ends lost 1 base at V and 6 bases at J; junction bases unmatched: 7. Assay: immunoSEQ multiplex PCR; the TCRdb copy retains only in-frame clones and omits some. Of approximately 2,400 clones listed, under 30% are singletons. This sequence originates from a human donor with melanoma. J is TRBJ2-3 and V is TRBV11-3, with 7 bases matching TRBD1. The material sequenced was tumor tissue (inferred from file names), taken from a patient given nivolumab and ipilimumab in sequence. The CDR3 DNA reads TGTGCCAGCAGCTTAGTGGGCTCCAGGGGGGATACGCAGTATTTT. Its translation: CASSLVGSRGDTQYF.